These 20 T cell receptor beta chains share one sample of origin, sequenced in a study of shared clonotypes between healthy human individuals. Naive CD8 cells comprised CD45RO-negative, CCR7-positively selected cells, excluding terminally differentiated effector memory CD45RA+ cells. TCRdb keeps only in-frame clones here, not all; method: immunoSEQ multiplex PCR. The sample carries about 870,000 clones, nearly 95% recorded once. Material: naive CD8+ T cells sorted from blood. These TCRs come from a man in his thirties or forties in good health.

The chain joins TRBV6-6 to TRBJ2-7; 9 bases match TRBD2. Per germline, CDR1 MNHNY and CDR2 SVGAGI (reference sequence). The trim removed 0 bases at V and 6 bases at J, leaving 6 bases unmatched. CDR3 size: 15 residues. CDR3 region: CASSYSTAGGFEQYF. DNA of the CDR3: TGTGCCAGCAGTTACTCGACAGCGGGAGGTTTCGAGCAGTACTTC.

The V call is TRBV7-8, the J call TRBJ2-3; no definite D call. The CDR3 is 15 residues long. Trimming removed 5 bases at V and 0 bases at J, with 12 bases between. The germline V gene has CDR1 SGHVS and CDR2 FQNEAQ. The CDR3 is CASSTRTFSTDTQYF. CDR3 coding DNA: TGTGCCAGCAGCACCCGGACGTTTAGCACAGATACGCAGTATTTT.

The CDR3 nucleotides read TGTGCCAGCAGCCCAATAGCGGGAGGCTCCTACGAGCAGTACTTC. It codes for CASSPIAGGSYEQYF. The chain is built from TRBV7-6 and TRBJ2-7; 10 bases fit TRBD2. Germline-derived CDR1 and CDR2 are SGHVS and FNYEAQ. Trimming at V came to 5 bases and at J to 0 bases, leaving 4 bases not matched to a gene. The CDR3 has 15 residues.

This clone was detected only a few times. J is TRBJ2-7 and V is TRBV29-1; 7 nucleotides match TRBD2. After removal of 8 bases from V and 5 bases from J, the junction contained 21 bases not matched to a gene. Germline-derived CDR1 and CDR2 are SQVTM and ANQGSEA. This CDR3 is built from 16 residues. The CDR3 protein is CSTRSSAGAGVDEQYF. The CDR3 region has the DNA TGCAGCACGAGGAGTAGTGCGGGAGCAGGAGTTGACGAGCAGTACTTC.

The rearrangement uses TRBV15 and TRBJ2-2; 10 bases agree with TRBD2. The CDR3 is 15 residues long. The germline V gene has CDR1 LNHNV and CDR2 YYDKDF (reference sequence). J was trimmed by 6 bases and V by 2 bases; bases with no gene match: 3. DNA for the CDR3: TGTGCCACCAGCAGACTAGCGGGAGACTCCGGGGAGCTGTTTTTT. Protein product: CATSRLAGDSGELFF.

V is TRBV28 and J is TRBJ2-7; D possibly uses TRBD1 or TRBD2 (5 bases each). This CDR3 has 15 amino acids. Germline CDR1 reads MDHEN; CDR2 reads SYDVKM. V was pared by 2 bases and J by 4 bases, with 15 bases between. DNA for the CDR3: TGTGCCAGCAGTTTAGATCGTGGGGGTGAGTACGAGCAGTACTTC. It encodes CASSLDRGGEYEQYF.

The rearrangement joins TRBV27 to TRBJ2-3, with D perhaps TRBD2 (6 bases). The V gene lost 5 bases and the J gene lost 0 bases, with 24 bases spanning the gap. Germline CDR1 is MNHEY and CDR2 is SMNVEV (reference sequence). This CDR3 comprises 19 residues. The CDR3 DNA reads TGTGCCAGCAGTCCCCGAAGGGGAGCGGGTCCATCTAGCACAGATACGCAGTATTTT. Translation: CASSPRRGAGPSSTDTQYF.

V usage is TRBV7-6 and J usage is TRBJ1-1; tentative D call: TRBD1 (5 bases). Germline CDR1 reads SGHVS; CDR2 reads FNYEAQ. The CDR3 consists of 17 residues. V shed 5 bases and J shed 4 bases, with 23 bases lying between them. In DNA, the CDR3 is TGTGCCAGCAGCGGTAGAATCCAGGGACGTTCCGGCACTGAAGCTTTCTTT. It is translated as CASSGRIQGRSGTEAFF. Full variable domain (rest looked up from reference TRBV7-6 and TRBJ1-1): GAGVSQSPRYKVTKRGQDVALRCDPISGHVSLYWYRQALGQGPEFLTYFNYEAQQDKSGLPNDRFSAERPEGSISTLTIQRTEQRDSAMYRCASSGRIQGRSGTEAFFGQGTRLTVV.

Worth noting for this clone: Different DNA sequences within this sample yield the same CDR3. The chain uses TRBV9 and TRBJ2-1, with D tentatively TRBD2 (5 bases). This CDR3 is 12 amino acids long. V was shortened by 0 bases and J by 10 bases, with 8 bases between the two germline ends. Germline values: CDR1 SGDLS, CDR2 YYNGEE. CDR3 region: CASSVGSGEQFF. CDR3 nucleotides: TGTGCCAGCAGCGTAGGTTCGGGAGAGCAGTTCTTC.

This clone was seen only once. CDR3 sequence (DNA): TGTGCCAGCAGCTTTCGTACCCACGATAGCAATCAGCCCCAGCATTTT. Residues: CASSFRTHDSNQPQHF. This chain links TRBV12-1 with TRBJ1-5. TRBV12-1 is a known pseudogene. The CDR3 sequence is 16 residues long.

This clone is a singleton in its sample. The chain has TRBV7-9 and TRBJ2-1; D is undetermined. The V gene's germline CDR1 is SEHNR and CDR2 FQNEAQ (reference sequence). Trimming left V 1 base short and J 3 bases short, with 10 bases between. CDR3 size: 15 residues. CDR3 sequence: CASSLVMASYNEQFF. Here the CDR3 DNA reads TGTGCCAGCAGCTTAGTGATGGCCAGCTACAATGAGCAGTTCTTC.

This clone turned up a few times. The CDR3 nucleotides are TGTGCCATCAGTGAGCCCAATACAGGGACAGGGCAGTACTTC. Translated, it gives CAISEPNTGTGQYF. V and J are TRBV10-3 and TRBJ2-7; 8 positions match TRBD1. With 2 bases clipped from V and 9 bases from J, the junction kept 9 bases outside the gene matches. The germline CDR1 and CDR2 sequences are ENHRY and SYGVKD. This CDR3 comprises 14 residues.

CDR3 region: CSVDLEGLIQETQYF. The CDR3 coding sequence is TGCAGCGTTGATCTCGAGGGACTGATCCAAGAGACCCAGTACTTC. V usage is TRBV29-1 and J usage is TRBJ2-5, with D possibly TRBD2 on 6 matching bases. Germline CDR1 and CDR2: SQVTM and ANQGSEA. Trimming shortened V by 3 bases and J by 1 base, and 15 bases separated the two germline ends. The CDR3 loop spans 15 amino acids. The full variable domain, rest sourced from reference TRBV29-1 and TRBJ2-5, is SAVISQKPSRDICQRGTSLTIQCQVDSQVTMMFWYRQQPGQSLTLIATANQGSEATYESGFVIDKFPISRPNLTFSTLTVSNMSPEDSSIYLCSVDLEGLIQETQYFGPGTRLLVL.

The chain links TRBV28 to TRBJ2-7; tentatively, D is TRBD1 (6 bases). The V gene's germline CDR1 is MDHEN and CDR2 SYDVKM. Trimming took 6 bases from V and 3 from J, leaving 9 bases between them. The CDR3 covers 12 residues. This CDR3 reads CASSTTGYEQYF. The CDR3 DNA reads as TGTGCCAGCAGCACGACAGGCTACGAGCAGTACTTC.

This clone was counted a few times. V is TRBV13 and J is TRBJ2-5; the D is unclear. The V and J ends lost 1 base and 5 bases respectively, with 5 bases between them. Germline loops: CDR1 PRHDT, CDR2 FYEKMQ (reference sequence). CDR3 length equals 12 residues. In DNA form, the CDR3 reads TGTGCCAGCAGCTTAGAGCAGGAGACCCAGTACTTC. Translated: CASSLEQETQYF.

The chain joins TRBV25-1 to TRBJ2-1; D possibly corresponds to TRBD1 (5 bases). The CDR3 runs 13 residues. Germline V gives CDR1 MGHDK, CDR2 SYGVNS. V gave up 7 bases and J gave up 2 bases, with 9 bases separating them. The CDR3 reads CASMSGTYNEQFF. The CDR3 nucleotides are TGTGCCAGCATGTCAGGGACCTACAATGAGCAGTTCTTC.

This chain connects TRBV9 to TRBJ2-5; D is unresolved. This CDR3 spans 14 amino acids. Germline CDR1 reads SGDLS; CDR2 reads YYNGEE. V was clipped by 0 bases and J by 5 bases, with 11 bases between them. CDR3 protein: CASSVATEWETQYF. In nucleotides, the CDR3 is TGTGCCAGCAGCGTAGCTACAGAATGGGAGACCCAGTACTTC.

Note on this clone: Other DNA sequences in this specimen translate into the identical CDR3. V is TRBV5-1 and J is TRBJ2-7; TRBD1 agrees at 7 bases. The CDR3 totals 14 residues. The trim removed 4 bases at V and 3 bases at J, leaving 7 bases unmatched. Germline V gene lookup returns CDR1 SGHRS and CDR2 YFSETQ. In DNA, the CDR3 is TGCGCCAGCAGCCTCCGACAGGGTGACTACGAGCAGTACTTC. Translating gives CASSLRQGDYEQYF.

The rearrangement links TRBV21-1 to TRBJ1-1; TRBD1 is the table's D call and was not checked against the DNA. TRBV21-1 is shown as a pseudogene. The CDR3 covers 14 residues. The CDR3 DNA is TGTGCCAGCAGCTTCCGGGACAGGAACACTGAAGCTTTCTTT. Translation: CASSFRDRNTEAFF.

This clone appeared once. The chain is built from TRBV29-1 and TRBJ2-5; D ambiguous. V lost 3 bases to trimming and J lost 0 bases, with 11 bases between them. There are 14 residues in the CDR3. Looked up from germline, CDR1 is SQVTM and CDR2 is ANQGSEA. The CDR3 nucleotides read TGCAGCGTTGAGGGTCTTGTCTACCAAGAGACCCAGTACTTC. It translates to CSVEGLVYQETQYF.